A selection of T cell receptor beta chains follows, all from one sample in a study of cytomegalovirus exposure and HLA in healthy donors. Clones were sequenced by immunoSEQ multiplex PCR, and TCRdb holds only the in-frame ones, with some missing. Of 95,000 to 110,000 clones detected, roughly 85% appear once; the ten largest clones hold 5% to 6.5%. Sequencing input: PBMCs. These receptors originate from a man between 60 and 75 years old in good health and CMV-seropositive. Each CDR3 is given with its conserved first and last residue. A D gene is named only where the DNA matches it firmly. Expanded clones get a size class; other rows say once, few or many, or leave the size out.

clone_size j_call v_call d_call cdr3_nt cdr3_aa
once TRBJ2-6 TRBV4-1 TRBD1 TGCGCCAGCAGCCAAGATGGGACAGGGAGCTCTGGGGCCAACGTCCTGACTTTC CASSQDGTGSSGANVLTF
- TRBJ1-6 TRBV5-1 - TGCGCCAGCAGGGAAGAGGTGGATTCACCCCTCCACTTT CASREEVDSPLHF
- TRBJ2-5 TRBV12-5 - TGTGCTAGTGCCCTTCAAGAGACCCAGTACTTC CASALQETQYF
- TRBJ2-3 TRBV6-5 TRBD2 TGTGCCAGCAGTTACAGAGCGGGGGGGCCGGATACGCAGTATTTT CASSYRAGGPDTQYF
few TRBJ1-2 TRBV4-1 - TGCGCCAGCAGGACCGGGGTAGGAGGCCGTCATGGCTACACCTTC CASRTGVGGRHGYTF
once TRBJ1-2 TRBV29-1 - TGCAGCGTTGTGGGGGCTGGCTACACCTTC CSVVGAGYTF
- TRBJ2-3 TRBV18 TRBD2 TGTGCCAGCTCACCGGCGGGAGCAGATACGCAGTATTTT CASSPAGADTQYF
- TRBJ1-5 TRBV2 - TGTGCCAGCACCACGACGGGGGGCAATCAGCCCCAGCATTTT CASTTTGGNQPQHF
- TRBJ2-7 TRBV29-1 TRBD1 TGCAGCGTTGGCAAGGACAGGTACGAGCAGTACTTC CSVGKDRYEQYF
- TRBJ2-1 TRBV27 - TGTGCCAGCAGCCCGACGGGGGTAGCCTACAATGAGCAGTTCTTC CASSPTGVAYNEQFF
- TRBJ2-1 TRBV19 TRBD2 TGTGCCAGTAGTATAGGAGCGGGGGGGCGCAATGAGCAGTTCTTC CASSIGAGGRNEQFF
- TRBJ2-7 TRBV11-2 - TGTGCCAGCAGCTACAGGGGGGGTCCCCCCGACTACGAGCAGTACTTC CASSYRGGPPDYEQYF
few TRBJ1-2 TRBV4-3 - TGCGCCAGCAGCCAAGAATGGACACGGCCCTATGGCTACACCTTC CASSQEWTRPYGYTF
- TRBJ1-1 TRBV7-2 TRBD1 TGTGCCAGCAGCTCCCGATCTGGACAGGGCCCTGAAGCTTTCTTT CASSSRSGQGPEAFF
- TRBJ2-1 TRBV18 - TGTGCCAGCTCACCAATGGAGGGCCCGGACTCAGGTAATGAGCAGTTCTTC CASSPMEGPDSGNEQFF
- TRBJ1-2 TRBV7-6 - TGTGCCAGCAGCCCGGGACAATCGGGTGGCTACACCTTC CASSPGQSGGYTF
- TRBJ1-4 TRBV12-5 TRBD1 TGTGCTAGTGGTTTGACCCGGACAGGTAGGAATGAAAAACTGTTTTTT CASGLTRTGRNEKLFF
- TRBJ2-4 TRBV12-2 - TGTGCAAGTCGCACTTCATCGTCCGGGACAGAACCCTTACTAGCCAAAAACATTCAGTACTTC CASRTSSSGTEPLLAKNIQYF
- TRBJ2-5 TRBV30 - TGTGCCTGGTATGGCAGGGGTGGAGAGACCCAGTACTTC CAWYGRGGETQYF
few TRBJ1-1 TRBV6-5 - TGTGCCAGCAGAACCAATCAGGGGAGCACTGAAGCTTTCTTT CASRTNQGSTEAFF
- TRBJ1-2 TRBV19 TRBD1 TGTGCCAGTAGGAATCCCTCGACAGGGACGGGTGTGGGCTACACCTTC CASRNPSTGTGVGYTF
- TRBJ2-1 TRBV5-4 TRBD1 TGTGCCAGCAGCTCGGGACAGGGGGCAGGTGAGCAGTTCTTC CASSSGQGAGEQFF
- TRBJ1-2 TRBV5-8 - TGTGCCAGCAGCCCAACGGAGGGGGGGAGGTATGGCTACACCTTC CASSPTEGGRYGYTF
- TRBJ2-2 TRBV5-1 TRBD2 TGCGCCAGCAGCTTTGGACTAGCGGGGGCGGACGGGGAGCTGTTTTTT CASSFGLAGADGELFF
few TRBJ1-4 TRBV4-3 TRBD1 TGCGCCAGCAGCCAAGTTTGGGGGACAGGGGGTGAAAAACTGTTTTTT CASSQVWGTGGEKLFF
few TRBJ1-2 TRBV4-1 - TGCGCCAGCAGCCCGGGAGTAGGGTACACCTTC CASSPGVGYTF
once TRBJ2-1 TRBV5-1 TRBD2 TGCGCCAGCAGCTTGGGAGCCGGCGGGGGTGCCTACAATGAGCAGTTCTTC CASSLGAGGGAYNEQFF
- TRBJ1-3 TRBV19 TRBD1 TGTGCCAGTAGCCTCCTCGACAGGGACTTAAACACCATATATTTT CASSLLDRDLNTIYF
few TRBJ2-5 TRBV6-4 - TGTGCCAGCAGTGGAGGAGTTTGGGGCTTCGCGGAGACCCAGTACTTC CASSGGVWGFAETQYF
once TRBJ2-1 TRBV5-6 - TGTGCCAGCAGCCCCCCGGGGGGCGGGGGAAACAATGAGCAGTTCTTC CASSPPGGGGNNEQFF
- TRBJ2-1 TRBV7-9 TRBD1 TGTGCCAGCAGCTTGGGCCCGGACAGGGAAAATGAGCAGTTCTTC CASSLGPDRENEQFF
few TRBJ2-1 TRBV4-2 - TGTGCCAGCAGCCACACCTTCGATCAGGGGGGTGAGCAGTTCTTC CASSHTFDQGGEQFF
- TRBJ1-2 TRBV5-5 - TGTGCCAGCAGCCTCTCGGACAGCTATGGCTACACCTTC CASSLSDSYGYTF
- TRBJ1-1 TRBV7-2 - TGTGCCAGCAGCTTCTCCGGGGACACTGAAGCTTTCTTT CASSFSGDTEAFF
- TRBJ2-3 TRBV5-4 TRBD1 TGTGCCAGCAGCCTCGGGACAGGGCCCACAGATACGCAGTATTTT CASSLGTGPTDTQYF